This TCR beta chain came from a study of T cell repertoires in cytomegalovirus infection. Germline V lookup: CDR1 SGHTA, CDR2 FQGNSA. The V segment lost 1 base and the J segment 8 bases; nucleotides outside the gene matches: 13. CDR3 size: 16 residues. TCRdb re-called the reads through MiXCR, storing one row per CDR3 protein. The sample contains some 680,000 distinct CDR3 sequences, 35% of which appear only once. This clonotype was counted between two and nine times. The chain has TRBV7-2 and TRBJ1-2, with TRBD1 matching 7 bases. The sequence was collected from a human donor in good health (CMV status not recorded). Some clones in this sample may be carry-over from other donors' samples. Input material: PBMCs. The CDR3: CASSLGGWAGGSGYTF. CDR3 nucleotides: TGTGCCAGCAGCTTAGGGGGGTGGGCAGGGGGAAGCGGCTACACCTTC.